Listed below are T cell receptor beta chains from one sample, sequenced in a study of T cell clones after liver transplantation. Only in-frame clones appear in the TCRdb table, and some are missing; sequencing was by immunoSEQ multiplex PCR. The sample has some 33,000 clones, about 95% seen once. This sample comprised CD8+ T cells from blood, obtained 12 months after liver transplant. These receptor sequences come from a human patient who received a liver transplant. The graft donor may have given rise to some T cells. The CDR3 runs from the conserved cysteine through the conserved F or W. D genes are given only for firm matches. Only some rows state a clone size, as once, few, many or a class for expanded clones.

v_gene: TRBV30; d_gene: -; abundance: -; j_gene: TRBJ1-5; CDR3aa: CAWSPLGGPHQPQHF; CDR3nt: TGTGCCTGGAGTCCACTCGGGGGGCCCCATCAGCCCCAGCATTTT
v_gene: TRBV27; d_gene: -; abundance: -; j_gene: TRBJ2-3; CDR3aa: CASSLSRGGTDTQYF; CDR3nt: TGTGCCAGCAGTCTAAGTAGAGGAGGCACAGATACGCAGTATTTT
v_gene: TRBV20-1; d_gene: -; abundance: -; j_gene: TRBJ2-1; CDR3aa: CSAPGGNEQFF; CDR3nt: TGCAGTGCCCCGGGTGGCAATGAGCAGTTCTTC
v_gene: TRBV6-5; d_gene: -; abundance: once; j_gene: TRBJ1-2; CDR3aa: CASSYSQGLFYGYTF; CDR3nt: TGTGCCAGCAGTTACTCGCAGGGTCTCTTCTATGGCTACACCTTC
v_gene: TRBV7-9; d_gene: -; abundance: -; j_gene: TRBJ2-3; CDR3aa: CASSLVANGTDTQYF; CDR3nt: TGTGCCAGCAGCTTAGTAGCGAACGGAACAGATACGCAGTATTTT
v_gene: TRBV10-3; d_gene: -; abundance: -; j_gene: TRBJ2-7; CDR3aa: CAISDPRTGEQYF; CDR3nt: TGTGCCATCAGTGATCCACGGACGGGCGAGCAGTACTTC
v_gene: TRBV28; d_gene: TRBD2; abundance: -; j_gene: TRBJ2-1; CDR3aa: CASSLPSGYSYNEQFF; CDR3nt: TGTGCCAGCAGTTTGCCTAGCGGGTACTCCTACAATGAGCAGTTCTTC
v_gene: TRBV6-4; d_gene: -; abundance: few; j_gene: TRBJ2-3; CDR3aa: CASSAGGTDTQYF; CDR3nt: TGTGCCAGCAGTGCAGGGGGCACAGATACGCAGTATTTT
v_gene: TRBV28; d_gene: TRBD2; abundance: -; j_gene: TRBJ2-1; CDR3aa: CASSLKRLAGFDEQFF; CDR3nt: TGTGCCAGCAGTTTAAAAAGACTAGCGGGATTCGATGAGCAGTTCTTC
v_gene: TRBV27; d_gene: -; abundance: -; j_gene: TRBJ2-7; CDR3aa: CASSLIVGNRFYEQYF; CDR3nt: TGTGCCAGCAGTTTAATCGTAGGCAACCGATTCTACGAGCAGTACTTC
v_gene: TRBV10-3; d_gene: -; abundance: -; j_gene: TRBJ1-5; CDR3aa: CAISEGDGGTQHF; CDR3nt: TGTGCCATCAGTGAAGGTGACGGCGGGACCCAGCATTTT
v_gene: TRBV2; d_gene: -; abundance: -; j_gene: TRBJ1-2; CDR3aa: CASSSGDLF; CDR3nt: TGTGCCAGCAGTTCCGGGGATCTCTTC
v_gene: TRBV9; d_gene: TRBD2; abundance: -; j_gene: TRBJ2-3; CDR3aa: CASSAAGTSGADTQYF; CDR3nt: TGTGCCAGCAGCGCCGCCGGGACTAGCGGAGCAGATACGCAGTATTTT
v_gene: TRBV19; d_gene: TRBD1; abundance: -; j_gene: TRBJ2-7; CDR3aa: CASSIGTGSYEQYF; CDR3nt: TGTGCCAGTAGTATAGGGACAGGTTCCTACGAGCAGTACTTC
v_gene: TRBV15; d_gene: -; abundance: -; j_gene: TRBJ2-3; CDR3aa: CATSRDSLEISADTQYF; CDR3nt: TGTGCCACCAGCAGAGATTCATTAGAGATATCCGCAGATACGCAGTATTTT
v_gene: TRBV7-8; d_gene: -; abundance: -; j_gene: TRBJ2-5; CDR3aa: CASSLKWGTLKAAQYF; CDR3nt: TGTGCCAGCAGCCTAAAGTGGGGGACTCTGAAAGCGGCCCAGTACTTC
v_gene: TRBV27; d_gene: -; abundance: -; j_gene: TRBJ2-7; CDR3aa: CASSLLKGSYEQYF; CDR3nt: TGTGCCAGCAGTTTATTGAAGGGCTCCTACGAGCAGTACTTC
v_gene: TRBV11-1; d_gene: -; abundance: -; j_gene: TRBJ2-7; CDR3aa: CASSLQTAYEQYF; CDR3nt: TGTGCCAGCAGCTTACAGACAGCCTACGAGCAGTACTTC
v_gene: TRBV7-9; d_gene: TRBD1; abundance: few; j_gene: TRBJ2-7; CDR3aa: CASSRRDRSSYEQYF; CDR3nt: TGTGCCAGCAGCCGTCGGGACAGGAGCTCCTACGAGCAGTACTTC
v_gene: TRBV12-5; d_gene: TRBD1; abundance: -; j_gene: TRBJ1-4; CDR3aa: CASGSNRGGDEKLFF; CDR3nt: TGTGCTAGTGGCTCGAACAGGGGAGGAGATGAAAAACTGTTTTTT
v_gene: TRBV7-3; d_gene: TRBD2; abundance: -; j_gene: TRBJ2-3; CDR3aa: CASRKLAGSDTQYF; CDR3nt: TGTGCCAGCAGAAAACTAGCGGGATCAGATACGCAGTATTTT
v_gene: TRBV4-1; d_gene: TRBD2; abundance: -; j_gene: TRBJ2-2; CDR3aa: CASSQRFLAGGIGGELFF; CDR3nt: TGCGCCAGCAGCCAGAGGTTTCTAGCGGGAGGGATTGGCGGGGAGCTGTTTTTT
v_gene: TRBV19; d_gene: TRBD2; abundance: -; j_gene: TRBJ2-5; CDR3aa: CASSKGLVGETQYF; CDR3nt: TGTGCCAGTAGTAAGGGACTAGTAGGTGAGACCCAGTACTTC
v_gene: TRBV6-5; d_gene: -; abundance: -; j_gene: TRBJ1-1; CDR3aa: CASQGLNTEAFF; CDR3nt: TGTGCCAGCCAGGGACTGAACACTGAAGCTTTCTTT
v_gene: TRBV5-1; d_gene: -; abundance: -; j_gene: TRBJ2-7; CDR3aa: CASSFSGGQTYEQYF; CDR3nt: TGCGCCAGCAGCTTTTCGGGCGGCCAAACCTACGAGCAGTACTTC
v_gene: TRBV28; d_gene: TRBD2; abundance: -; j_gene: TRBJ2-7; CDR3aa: CASSLRGLAGVYEQYF; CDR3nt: TGTGCCAGCAGTTTAAGGGGACTAGCGGGAGTATACGAGCAGTACTTC
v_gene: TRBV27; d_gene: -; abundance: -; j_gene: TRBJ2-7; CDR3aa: CASSLSSGTASYEQYF; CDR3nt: TGTGCCAGCAGTTTATCATCCGGGACTGCCTCCTACGAGCAGTACTTC
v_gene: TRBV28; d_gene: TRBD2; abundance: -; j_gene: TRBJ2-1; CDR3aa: CASSLSSGSPNEQFF; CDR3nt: TGTGCCAGCAGTTTATCTAGCGGGAGCCCCAATGAGCAGTTCTTC
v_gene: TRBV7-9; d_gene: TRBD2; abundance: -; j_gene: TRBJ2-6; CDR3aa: CASSLTSGRAPSGANVLTF; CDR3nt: TGTGCCAGCAGCTTGACTAGCGGGAGGGCCCCCTCTGGGGCCAACGTCCTGACTTTC
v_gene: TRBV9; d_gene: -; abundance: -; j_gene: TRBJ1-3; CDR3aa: CASSEPRGSSRDTIYF; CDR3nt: TGTGCCAGCAGCGAACCTCGGGGGTCTTCGCGGGACACCATATATTTT
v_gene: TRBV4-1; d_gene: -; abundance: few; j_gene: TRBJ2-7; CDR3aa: CASSERNRDYEQYF; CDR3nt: TGCGCCAGCAGCGAACGGAACCGGGACTACGAGCAGTACTTC
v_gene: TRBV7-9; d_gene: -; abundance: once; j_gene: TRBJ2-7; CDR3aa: CASSSESYEQYF; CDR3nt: TGTGCCAGCAGCTCGGAAAGCTACGAGCAGTACTTC
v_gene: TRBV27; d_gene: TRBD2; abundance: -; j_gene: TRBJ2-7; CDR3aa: CASSGSSGRPLGNEQYF; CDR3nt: TGTGCCAGCAGTGGGTCTAGCGGGAGACCCCTTGGGAACGAGCAGTACTTC
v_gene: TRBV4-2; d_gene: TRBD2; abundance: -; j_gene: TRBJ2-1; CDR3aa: CASSQERLAGGRGDNEQFF; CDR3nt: TGTGCCAGCAGCCAAGAAAGACTAGCGGGAGGGCGGGGCGACAATGAGCAGTTCTTC
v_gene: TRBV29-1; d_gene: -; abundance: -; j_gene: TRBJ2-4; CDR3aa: CSVAPRSNIQYF; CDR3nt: TGCAGCGTTGCCCCACGCAGCAACATTCAGTACTTC
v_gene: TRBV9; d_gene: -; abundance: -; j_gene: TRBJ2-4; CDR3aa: CASSSSGDIQYF; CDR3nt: TGTGCCAGCAGCTCCTCAGGGGACATTCAGTACTTC
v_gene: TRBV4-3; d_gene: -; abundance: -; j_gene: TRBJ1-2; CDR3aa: CASSPGHQGNYGYTF; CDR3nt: TGCGCCAGCAGCCCCGGACATCAGGGAAACTATGGCTACACCTTC
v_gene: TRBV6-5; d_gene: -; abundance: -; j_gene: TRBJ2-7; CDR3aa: CASSYLTGKSYEQYF; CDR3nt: TGTGCCAGCAGTTATCTCACAGGGAAATCCTACGAGCAGTACTTC
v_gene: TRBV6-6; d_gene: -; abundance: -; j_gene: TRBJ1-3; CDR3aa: CASSYGNTIYF; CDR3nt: TGTGCCAGCAGTTACGGAAACACCATATATTTT
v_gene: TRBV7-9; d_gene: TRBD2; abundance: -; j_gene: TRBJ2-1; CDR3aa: CASSVSGRRSYNEQFF; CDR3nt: TGTGCCAGCAGCGTTAGCGGGAGACGGTCCTACAATGAGCAGTTCTTC
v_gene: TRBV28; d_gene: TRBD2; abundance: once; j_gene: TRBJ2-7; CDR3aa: CASSPSLAGGLYEQYF; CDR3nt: TGTGCCAGCAGTCCGTCACTAGCGGGAGGGCTCTACGAGCAGTACTTC
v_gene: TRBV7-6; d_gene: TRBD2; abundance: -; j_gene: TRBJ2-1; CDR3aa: CASSFGGGRIFEQFF; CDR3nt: TGTGCCAGCAGCTTTGGCGGGGGGCGCATCTTTGAGCAGTTCTTC
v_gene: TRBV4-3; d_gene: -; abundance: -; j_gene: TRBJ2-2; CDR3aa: CASSQGRRELFF; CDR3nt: TGCGCCAGCAGCCAGGGCCGCCGGGAGCTGTTTTTT
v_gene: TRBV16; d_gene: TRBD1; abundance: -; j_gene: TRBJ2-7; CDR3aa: CASSPVTGGSDEQYF; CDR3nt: TGTGCCAGCAGCCCAGTCACAGGGGGAAGCGACGAGCAGTACTTC
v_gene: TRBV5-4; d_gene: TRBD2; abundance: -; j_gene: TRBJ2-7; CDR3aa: CASSIPGLGEGEQYF; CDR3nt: TGTGCCAGCAGCATACCGGGACTAGGGGAGGGGGAGCAGTACTTC
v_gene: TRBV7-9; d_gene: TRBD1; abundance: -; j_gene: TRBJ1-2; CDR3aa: CASSLVTGAYGYTF; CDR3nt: TGTGCCAGCAGCTTAGTCACAGGGGCCTATGGCTACACCTTC
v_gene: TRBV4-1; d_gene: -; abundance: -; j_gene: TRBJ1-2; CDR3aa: CASSQEPAALYGYTF; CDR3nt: TGCGCCAGCAGCCAAGAGCCCGCGGCCCTCTATGGCTACACCTTC
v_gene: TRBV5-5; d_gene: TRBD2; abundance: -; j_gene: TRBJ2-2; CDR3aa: CASSLDSSGSIGELFF; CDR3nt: TGTGCCAGCAGCTTGGATTCTAGCGGGAGTATCGGGGAGCTGTTTTTT
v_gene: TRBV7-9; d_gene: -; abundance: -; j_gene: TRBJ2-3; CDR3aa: CASSLDKASTDTQYF; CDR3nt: TGTGCCAGCAGTCTCGACAAAGCTAGCACAGATACGCAGTATTTT
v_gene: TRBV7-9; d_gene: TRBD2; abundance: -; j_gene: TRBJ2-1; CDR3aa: CASSQGLAPYNEQFF; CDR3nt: TGTGCCAGCAGCCAGGGACTAGCCCCCTACAATGAGCAGTTCTTC
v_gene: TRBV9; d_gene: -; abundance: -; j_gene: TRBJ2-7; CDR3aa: CASSVGGEGEQYF; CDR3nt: TGTGCCAGCAGCGTCGGAGGTGAGGGCGAGCAGTACTTC
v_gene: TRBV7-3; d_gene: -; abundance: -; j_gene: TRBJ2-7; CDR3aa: CASSETSLGRYEQYF; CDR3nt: TGTGCCAGCAGCGAAACTAGCTTGGGCCGCTACGAGCAGTACTTC
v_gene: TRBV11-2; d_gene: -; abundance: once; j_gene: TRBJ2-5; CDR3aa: CASTETGAQYF; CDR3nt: TGTGCCAGCACCGAGACGGGAGCCCAGTACTTC
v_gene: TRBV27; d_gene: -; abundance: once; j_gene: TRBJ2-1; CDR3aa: CASSVAGPSSYNEQFF; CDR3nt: TGTGCCAGCAGTGTGGCGGGTCCTAGCTCCTACAATGAGCAGTTCTTC
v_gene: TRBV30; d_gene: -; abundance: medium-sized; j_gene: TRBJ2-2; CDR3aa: CACFYGGELFF; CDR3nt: TGTGCCTGCTTCTATGGCGGGGAGCTGTTTTTT
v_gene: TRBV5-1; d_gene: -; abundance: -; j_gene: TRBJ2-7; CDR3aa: CASSLGQYYEQYF; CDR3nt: TGCGCCAGCAGCCTAGGACAGTACTACGAGCAGTACTTC